The clone carrying this T cell receptor beta chain was seen once. The data derive from a study of blood T cell repertoires in COVID-19. With 1 base removed from V and 1 base from J, the gap between germline ends came to 11 bases. This CDR3 region has 16 residues. Germline CDR1 reads SGHTA; CDR2 reads FQGNSA. Using immunoSEQ multiplex PCR, the repertoire was profiled, and TCRdb retains in-frame clones only, with some absent. The table includes 350,000 or so clones, around 90% detected once. This sequence joins TRBV7-2 and TRBJ2-1, with D hard to call. The receptor comes from a woman aged 60 to 75 with COVID-19, enrolled during active disease. The sequencing input was peripheral blood. The CDR3 reads CASSLVELRSYNEQFF. The CDR3 region has the DNA TGTGCCAGCAGCTTAGTAGAGCTCCGATCCTACAATGAGCAGTTCTTC.